This section outlines one T cell receptor (beta chain) sequence together with its context. This sample stems from a study of blood T cell repertoires in COVID-19. Per the original data handling: Amplification of reference gene primers was used by the study to estimate nucleated cell counts. Produced via immunoSEQ multiplex PCR; TCRdb's table is partial and in-frame only. Clonal size and the V and J genes are those of that table, whereas D and trimming came from the DNA. The sample carries roughly 40,000 clones, roughly nine tenths recorded once. CDR1 SEHNR and CDR2 FQNEAQ come from the germline V gene (reference sequence). There are 13 residues in the CDR3. The V gene lost 5 bases and the J gene lost 8 bases, with 14 bases spanning the gap.

Sequencing input: peripheral blood. The chain uses TRBV7-9 and TRBJ2-3; D possibly corresponds to TRBD1 (6 bases). The TCR was taken from a man aged 45 to 65 with active COVID-19. For the CDR3, the DNA is TGTGCCAGCAGCCATACCGACAGGAGTACGCAGTATTTT. It specifies CASSHTDRSTQYF.